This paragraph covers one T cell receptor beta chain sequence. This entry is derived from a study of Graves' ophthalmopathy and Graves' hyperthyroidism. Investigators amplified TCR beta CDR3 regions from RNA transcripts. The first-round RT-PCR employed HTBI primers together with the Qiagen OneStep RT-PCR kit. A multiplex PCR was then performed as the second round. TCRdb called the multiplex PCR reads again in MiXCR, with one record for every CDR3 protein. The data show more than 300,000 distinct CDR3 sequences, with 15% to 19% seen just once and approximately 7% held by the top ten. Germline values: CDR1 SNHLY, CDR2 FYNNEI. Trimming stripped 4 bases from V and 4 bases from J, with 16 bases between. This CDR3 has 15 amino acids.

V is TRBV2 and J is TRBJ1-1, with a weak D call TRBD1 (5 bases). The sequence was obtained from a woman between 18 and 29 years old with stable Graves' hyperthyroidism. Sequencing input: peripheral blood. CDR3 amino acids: CASSVSGGGGTEAFF. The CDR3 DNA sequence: TGTGCCAGCAGTGTTTCAGGTGGGGGGGGCACTGAAGCTTTCTTT.